Listed below are T cell receptor beta chains from one sample, sequenced in a study of blood T cell repertoires in COVID-19. Using immunoSEQ multiplex PCR, the repertoire was profiled, and TCRdb retains in-frame clones only, with some absent. The sample lists about 170,000 clones, 80% to 90% occurring once. The sequenced sample was peripheral blood. The receptors stem from a man aged 35-49 years who had recovered from COVID-19. Each CDR3 is given with its conserved first and last residue. D genes are given only for firm matches. The size field is filled for only some rows; it gives once, few, many or a size class.

D gene	J gene	V gene	clone size	CDR3 DNA	CDR3 protein
NA	TRBJ1-4	TRBV15	NA	TGTGCCACCAGCCGAGGAGTTAATGAAAAACTGTTTTTT	CATSRGVNEKLFF
TRBD2	TRBJ2-1	TRBV19	NA	TGTGCCAGTAGTAGGAGGCTACTAGCGGGCTCCTACAATGAGCAGTTCTTC	CASSRRLLAGSYNEQFF
TRBD1	TRBJ2-1	TRBV3-1/TRBV3-2	NA	TGTGCCAGCAGCCAAGAGGGACAGGGTACTTTTAATGAGCAGTTCTTC	CASSQEGQGTFNEQFF
TRBD1	TRBJ1-2	TRBV9	NA	TGTGCCAGCAGCACCCGACTGGGACAGGGGAAGAGTAGGTATGGCTACACCTTC	CASSTRLGQGKSRYGYTF
TRBD2	TRBJ2-1	TRBV10-3	NA	TGTGCCATCAGTGAGTGGGGACTAGCGGGAGGAGCCTACAATGAGCAGTTCTTC	CAISEWGLAGGAYNEQFF
TRBD2	TRBJ2-7	TRBV19	NA	TGTGCCAGTAGTATTGGGGGGGGGACCTACGAGCAGTACTTC	CASSIGGGTYEQYF
NA	TRBJ1-6	TRBV27	NA	TGTGCCAGCAAAGAGGGTTTAGCCCCACGTAATTCACCCCTCCACTTT	CASKEGLAPRNSPLHF
TRBD1	TRBJ1-2	TRBV27	NA	TGTGCCAGCAGTTTAACAGGGGATGGCTACACCTTC	CASSLTGDGYTF
TRBD1	TRBJ1-1	TRBV11-2	few	TGTGCCAGCAGCCAGCGGGACAGGGGAGGTACGGCTGAAGCTTTCTTT	CASSQRDRGGTAEAFF
NA	TRBJ2-5	TRBV21-1	NA	TGTGCCAGCAGCCCACAAGAGACCCAGTACTTC	CASSPQETQYF